This TCR beta chain was sequenced for a study of regulatory T cells in long-lasting Graves disease (TCRdb year 2021). With regard to the full study: Newly diagnosed Graves' disease patients had taken antithyroid drugs for less than 3 months. The study was registered as a clinical trial and conducted in China. Peripheral blood TCR sequencing and RNA sequencing compared persistent Graves' disease patients with newly diagnosed Graves' disease patients. A total of around 33 samples were covered by TCR sequencing, comprising 13 persistent and around 20 newly diagnosed Graves' disease patients.

This clonotype occurred once. The specificity of this receptor is unknown. It has no much larger one-base neighbor in the sample; base qualities were not kept. One read yields weak evidence. General conclusions and limits of the study: Because the primary lesion, thyroid tissue, could not be accessed, the study looked at peripheral blood alone. Persistent disease showed preferential use of TRBV28, TRBJ1-2 and TRBJ2-5, whereas newly diagnosed disease favored TRBV20-1 and TRBJ2-1. Only the TCR beta chain was sequenced and analyzed. Patients with persistent disease shared more public clonotypes (approximately 2,500) than newly diagnosed patients did (around 1,000). As a limitation, the authors acknowledged that the small sample size may reduce accuracy. Compared with newly diagnosed patients, persistent Graves' disease patients had lower TCR Shannon entropy and fewer highly expanded clones, which suggests clonal expansion.

Library generation was performed with multiplex PCR. Instrument used: Illumina HiSeq 4000. To build TCR beta libraries, CDR3 regions were amplified by Arm-PCR using iRepertoire HTBI primers. PCR products were gel purified before sequencing. For the original study's pipeline: Across samples, around 58 TRBV and 13 to 15 TRBJ segments were identified and used for gene usage analysis of CDR3 amino acid clonotypes. COPE and FqMerger were used to merge the filtered high-quality paired reads into contigs. Contigs were aligned with BLAST to IMGT TRBV, TRBD and TRBJ reference genes, and CDR3 was defined per IMGT. Any clonotype with a frequency above 0.1% was counted as a highly expanded clone. Repertoire diversity was measured by Shannon entropy, and V-J evenness by the Gini coefficient. Public clonotypes were defined as clonotypes shared by more than one individual. TCRdb passed the public sequencing reads through fastp at Q25 and MiXCR, retaining productive beta sequences. Under each unique CDR3 protein, matching rows form one entry showing the most common genes and DNA. What appears here as the V and J calls and clone size reflects TCRdb's work, not the paper's. This sample comprises 300,000 to 400,000 distinct CDR3 sequences, roughly a sixth of them detected only once. Of the sample, about 27% falls within the top ten clones.

Taken from cysteine to phenylalanine, the CDR3 has 16 residues. Kept here is only the CDR3 DNA, which spans 48 bases and is read in frame from base 1. CDR1 SGHTA and CDR2 FQGNSA are derived from the germline V gene. V was cut back by 5 bases and J by 3 bases, leaving a gap of 20 bases between them. The time point label, as the study defines it: newly diagnosed GD, antithyroid drugs for less than 3 months. For both TCR sequencing and RNA sequencing, RNA was extracted from PBMCs using TRIzol. The diagnosis of Graves' disease followed American Thyroid Association guidelines. Patients for the study were recruited at an endocrinology department in Xi'an, China. Each patient gave 8.5 to 9.5 milliliters of peripheral blood, collected in an EDTA anticoagulant tube. Ficoll Paque Plus density gradient separation was used to isolate PBMCs, and no further T cell sorting was performed. An Agilent 2100 Bioanalyzer and agarose gel were used to assess RNA quality, and a NanoDrop 2000 was used to measure RNA concentration.

Separately, the same data were catalogued under a study of T cells in Graves' hyperthyroidism and ophthalmopathy. The second study also describes: A patient counted as having stable Graves' hyperthyroidism if no progression to ophthalmopathy occurred over 18 months of follow-up. The hyperthyroidism patients were between 18 and 65 years old and newly diagnosed, with a disease duration of less than 2 months. Exclusion was applied to patients with uncontrolled infections, other autoimmune diseases, pregnancy or lactation. Clinical symptoms, serum thyroxine and TRAb, thyroid ultrasound, and orbital computed tomography formed the basis for the diagnoses. The first round of RT-PCR for the TCR CDR3 was performed with the HTBI primer set and the Qiagen OneStep RT-PCR kit. Most expanded thyroid clonotypes (frequency above 0.001) were also found in blood, which suggests that blood repertoires may mirror thyroid immune responses. Ophthalmopathy was separated from stable hyperthyroidism by a 13 V-J signature model, with roughly 88% sensitivity and 81% to 82% specificity obtained in cross-validation and 80%/75% obtained in testing. In validation, the model predicted progression to ophthalmopathy with approximately 71% sensitivity and about 72% specificity, a median of approximately 6.5 months before onset. A discovery cohort of roughly 100 patients, 43 with Graves' ophthalmopathy and about 58 with stable Graves' hyperthyroidism, was used to find distinguishing TCR V-J signatures. Prospective prediction of ophthalmopathy was tested in an independent validation cohort of 18 to 20 hyperthyroidism patients and 17 patients who later progressed to ophthalmopathy. The roughly 100 discovery patients were randomly divided into training and test sets at a 7:3 ratio. In addition, the study compared T-cell repertoires in thyroid tissue and in blood from over 5 Graves' hyperthyroidism patients. After sampling, hyperthyroidism patients received methimazole starting at 30 mg daily, and ophthalmopathy patients received high-dose intravenous methylprednisolone. The libraries were constructed in a second round of multiplex PCR and then size-selected and purified. Paired-end sequencing of the libraries was performed with 100 bp reads on an Illumina HiSeq2000. Raw data were processed with SOAPnuke, discarding reads with adapters, uncalled bases, mean Phred below 15, or no exact constant-primer or identifier match. High-quality paired reads were merged using COPE v1.2.5, and each unique nucleotide sequence was defined as a clonotype. MiTCR v1.1 was used to align the clonotypes against IMGT TRBV, TRBD and TRBJ reference segments. The analysis included only V-J combinations with a frequency above 0.0001, which together covered around 99% of the repertoires. The TCS score was defined as the ratio of F50 (clonal expansion) to E x V (chaos), calculated using BLOSUM62-based TCRdist between CDR3 peptides within each V-J. Welch's t-statistics and random forest reduced 514 V-J features to about 12, which were used in a naive Bayes classifier (R e1071). No statistical method was used to fix the sample size in advance, and group allocation was not hidden from the investigators. The paper describes TCR Vbeta CDR3 sequencing of fewer than 150 peripheral blood samples, made up of roughly 45 ophthalmopathy patients, approximately 73 hyperthyroidism patients and some 17 progressor patients.

The chain is made from TRBV7-2 and TRBJ2-7, with the D call perhaps TRBD1 or TRBD2, as 5 bases match in each case. The clonotype comes from a middle-aged man with Graves disease. Donor details come from another sample of the same person, matched by shared clones. The sequencing here drew on peripheral blood mononuclear cells (PBMCs), taken at new diagnosis, from a patient treated with antithyroid drugs. The DNA reads as follows: TGTGCCAGCAGCCCCCCAACCTGGGGGACCGGCTACGAGCAGTACTTC. Translation gives CASSPPTWGTGYEQYF.